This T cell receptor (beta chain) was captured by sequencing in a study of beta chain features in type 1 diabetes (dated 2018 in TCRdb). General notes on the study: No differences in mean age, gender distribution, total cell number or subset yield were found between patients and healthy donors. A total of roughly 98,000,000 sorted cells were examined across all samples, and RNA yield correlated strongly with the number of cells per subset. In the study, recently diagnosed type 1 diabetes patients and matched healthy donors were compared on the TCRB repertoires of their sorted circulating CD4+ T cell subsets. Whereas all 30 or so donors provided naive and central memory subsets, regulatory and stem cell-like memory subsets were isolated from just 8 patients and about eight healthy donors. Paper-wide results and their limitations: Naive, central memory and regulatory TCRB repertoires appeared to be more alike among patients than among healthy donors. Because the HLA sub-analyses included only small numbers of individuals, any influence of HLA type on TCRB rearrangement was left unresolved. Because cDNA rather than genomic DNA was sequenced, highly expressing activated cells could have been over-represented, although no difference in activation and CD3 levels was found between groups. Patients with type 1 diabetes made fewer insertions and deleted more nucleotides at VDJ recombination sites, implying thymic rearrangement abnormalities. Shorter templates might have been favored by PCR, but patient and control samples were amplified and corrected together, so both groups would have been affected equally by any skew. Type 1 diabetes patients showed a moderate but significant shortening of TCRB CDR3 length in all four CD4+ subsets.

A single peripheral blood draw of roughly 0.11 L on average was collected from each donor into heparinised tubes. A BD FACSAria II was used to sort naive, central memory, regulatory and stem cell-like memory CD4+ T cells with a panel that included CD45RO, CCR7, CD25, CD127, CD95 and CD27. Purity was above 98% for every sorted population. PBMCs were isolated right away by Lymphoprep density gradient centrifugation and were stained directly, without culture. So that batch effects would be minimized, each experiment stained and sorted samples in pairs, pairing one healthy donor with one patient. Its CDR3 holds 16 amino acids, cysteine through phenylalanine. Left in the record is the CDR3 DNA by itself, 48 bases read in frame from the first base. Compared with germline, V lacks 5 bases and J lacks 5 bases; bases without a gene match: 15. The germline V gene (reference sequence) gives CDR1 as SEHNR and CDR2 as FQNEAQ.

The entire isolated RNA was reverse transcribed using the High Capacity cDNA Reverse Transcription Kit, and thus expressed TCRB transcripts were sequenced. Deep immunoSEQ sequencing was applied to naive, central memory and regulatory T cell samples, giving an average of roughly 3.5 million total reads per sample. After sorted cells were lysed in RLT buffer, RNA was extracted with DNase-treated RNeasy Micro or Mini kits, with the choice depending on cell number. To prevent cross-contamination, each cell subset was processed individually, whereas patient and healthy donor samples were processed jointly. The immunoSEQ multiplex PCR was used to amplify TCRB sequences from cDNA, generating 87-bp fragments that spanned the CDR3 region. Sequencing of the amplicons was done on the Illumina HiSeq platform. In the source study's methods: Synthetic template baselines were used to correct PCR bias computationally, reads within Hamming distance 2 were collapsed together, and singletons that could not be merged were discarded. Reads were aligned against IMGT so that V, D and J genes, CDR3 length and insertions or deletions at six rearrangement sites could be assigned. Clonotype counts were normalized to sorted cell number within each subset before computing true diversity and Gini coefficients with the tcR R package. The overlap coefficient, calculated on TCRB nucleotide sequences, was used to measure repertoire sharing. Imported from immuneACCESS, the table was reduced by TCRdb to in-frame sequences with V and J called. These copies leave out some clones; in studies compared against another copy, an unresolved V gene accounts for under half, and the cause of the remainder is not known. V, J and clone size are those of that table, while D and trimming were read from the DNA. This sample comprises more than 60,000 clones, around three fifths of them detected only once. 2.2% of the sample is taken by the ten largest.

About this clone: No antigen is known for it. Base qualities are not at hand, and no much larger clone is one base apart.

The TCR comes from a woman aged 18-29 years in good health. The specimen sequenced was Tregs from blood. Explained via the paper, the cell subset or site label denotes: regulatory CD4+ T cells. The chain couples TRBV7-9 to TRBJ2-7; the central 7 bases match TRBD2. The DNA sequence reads TGTGCCAGCAGCCGGCGTGGAAGCGGGAACAGCCACGAGCAGTACTTC. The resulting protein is CASSRRGSGNSHEQYF.